This T cell receptor (beta chain) is from a study of cytomegalovirus exposure and HLA in healthy donors. Study background: Genetic ancestry analysis placed over 75% of the 300 to 500 donors that were genotyped in the Caucasian-associated cluster.

Study-wide results and caveats: Whilst most TCR sequences proved rare, a subset of public TCRs occurred across many donors. The authors enumerated over 150 TCR beta chains as linked to cytomegalovirus. Association of roughly 18,000 TCR beta sequences with HLA alleles was found at 0.05 false discovery rate in a later analysis.

This clone was recorded a few times. Its antigen is unknown. From germline, CDR1 is LGHNA and CDR2 YSLEER. The CDR3 is made up of 16 amino acids. V lost 4 bases to trimming and J lost 8 bases; unmatched junction nucleotides: 12. The PCR used 60 Vbeta and 13 Jbeta primers. Sequenced by immunoSEQ multiplex PCR; TCRdb stores in-frame clones only, minus some. The sample has about 150,000 clones; around 79% are singletons. Sequencing was carried out using PBMCs. V usage is TRBV4-3 and J usage is TRBJ2-1; 9 positions match TRBD1. The sequence derives from a man younger than 40 in good health and CMV-seropositive. CDR3 sequence: CASSRTRTGVGDEQFF. Here the CDR3 DNA reads TGCGCCAGCAGCCGGACCCGGACAGGGGTCGGCGATGAGCAGTTCTTC.